Shown below are 15 T cell receptor beta chains from a single sample sequenced in a study of OX40 agonist ivuxolimab in advanced cancers. This table comes from immunoSEQ multiplex PCR, and its TCRdb copy is limited to in-frame clones, with some not included. In the table there are about 38,000 clones, roughly nine tenths of which are singletons. The starting material was CD4+ or CD8+ T cells sorted from blood, obtained in a trial of the OX40 agonist ivuxolimab. These receptors originate from an adult with an advanced solid tumor such as melanoma, head and neck, liver or kidney cancer.

The V gene is TRBV5-6, the J gene TRBJ1-5, with 8 bases lining up with TRBD1. CDR3 size: 17 residues. Germline V gene data show CDR1 as SGHDT and CDR2 as YYEEEE. The ends lost 2 bases at V and 0 bases at J; junction bases unmatched: 7. The DNA for the CDR3 is TGTGCCAGCAGCTTTGGGACAGGACTTTATAGCAATCAGCCCCAGCATTTT. Its protein product is CASSFGTGLYSNQPQHF. The full variable domain, with the rest looked up from reference TRBV5-6 and TRBJ1-5, is DAGVTQSPTHLIKTRGQQVTLRCSPKSGHDTVSWYQQALGQGPQFIFQYYEEEERQRGNFPDRFSGHQFPNYSSELNVNALLLGDSALYLCASSFGTGLYSNQPQHFGDGTRLSIL.

The rearrangement uses TRBV27 and TRBJ2-7; weak D call: TRBD2 (6 bases). Looked up from germline, CDR1 is MNHEY and CDR2 is SMNVEV (reference sequence). The CDR3 covers 14 residues. Trimming removed 6 bases at V and 0 bases at J, with 12 bases between. The DNA for the CDR3 is TGTGCCAGCAGCTTAATCGGGGGCTCCTACGAGCAGTACTTC. It is translated as CASSLIGGSYEQYF.

The chain couples TRBV5-4 to TRBJ2-5, with a tentative D call TRBD2 (7 bases). With 1 base removed from V and 5 bases from J, the gap between germline ends came to 15 bases. This CDR3 comprises 15 residues. Germline values: CDR1 SGHNT, CDR2 YYREEE (reference sequence). In DNA form, the CDR3 reads TGTGCCAGCAGCTTGATCGGGGGGCGGCATGAGACCCAGTACTTC. Its translation is CASSLIGGRHETQYF.

V usage is TRBV7-2 and J usage is TRBJ2-1; a weak D match, TRBD1 (6 bases). The V gene's germline CDR1 is SGHTA and CDR2 FQGNSA. CDR3 length: 14 residues. Trimming removed 6 bases at V and 5 bases at J, with 14 bases between. CDR3 DNA: TGTGCCAGCAGGGGCCCGGACAGCGACAATGAGCAGTTCTTC. It is translated as CASRGPDSDNEQFF. Full variable domain (outside the CDR3, taken from reference TRBV7-2 and TRBJ2-1): GAGVSQSPSNKVTEKGKDVELRCDPISGHTALYWYRQSLGQGLEFLIYFQGNSAPDKSGLPSDRFSAERTGGSVSTLTIQRTQQEDSAVYLCASRGPDSDNEQFFGPGTRLTVL.

The sample holds a few counts of this clone. J is TRBJ2-7 and V is TRBV9; D might be TRBD2 (6 bases). Trimming shortened V by 2 bases and J by 7 bases, and 16 bases separated the two germline ends. Germline CDR1 SGDLS, CDR2 YYNGEE. The CDR3 contains 14 residues. CDR3 in amino acids: CASSVWAAEGEQYF. CDR3 DNA: TGTGCCAGCAGCGTCTGGGCCGCGGAGGGGGAGCAGTACTTC.

The chain recombines TRBV4-1 with TRBJ1-6; a possible D gene is TRBD1 (6 bases). The V end was cut by 0 bases, the J end by 6 bases, with 9 bases between. CDR1 is MGHRA, CDR2 YSYEKL, per germline. CDR3 length equals 15 residues. The CDR3 DNA reads TGCGCCAGCAGCCAAGATTTACAGGGTAATTCACCCCTCCACTTT. As protein: CASSQDLQGNSPLHF.

The chain links TRBV29-1 to TRBJ2-7; D is uncertain. Deletions cut 4 bases from V and 0 bases from J, with 16 bases between. CDR3 length: 15 amino acids. CDR1 is SQVTM, CDR2 ANQGSEA, per germline. CDR3 loop: CSVVLQQDFSYEQYF. The CDR3 DNA follows: TGCAGCGTTGTATTACAGCAGGATTTCTCCTACGAGCAGTACTTC.

The rearrangement joins TRBV6-1 to TRBJ1-5; TRBD1 is a possible D gene (6 bases). Germline assignment: CDR1 MNHNS and CDR2 SASEGT. V was pared by 2 bases and J by 1 base, with 9 bases between. The CDR3 totals 15 residues. The CDR3 DNA is TGTGCCAGCAGTGAATGGGGGGCAAGCAATCAGCCCCAGCATTTT. It yields the protein CASSEWGASNQPQHF.

The CDR3 region has the DNA TGTGCCAGCAGTTTGACGGTCGATTGGTATAATTCACCCCTCCACTTT. Protein: CASSLTVDWYNSPLHF. The J gene is TRBJ1-6, the V gene TRBV27, with D uncertain. The V and J ends lost 3 bases and 4 bases respectively, with 13 bases between them. Germline lookup yields CDR1 MNHEY and CDR2 SMNVEV (reference sequence). This CDR3 spans 16 amino acids.

J is TRBJ2-3 and V is TRBV27; 10 bases are a match to TRBD2. Germline assignment: CDR1 MNHEY and CDR2 SMNVEV (reference sequence). Trimming removed 8 bases from V and 2 bases from J; junction bases left unmatched: 1. The CDR3 runs to 13 residues. CDR3 protein: CASLAGDTDTQYF. CDR3 nucleotides: TGTGCCAGCCTAGCGGGGGACACAGATACGCAGTATTTT.

The rearrangement links TRBV4-2 to TRBJ2-2, with D perhaps being TRBD1 or TRBD2 (5 bases each). V was cut by 1 base and J by 6 bases, with 9 bases left in between. From germline, CDR1 is LGHNA and CDR2 YNFKEQ. The CDR3 covers 14 residues. The DNA of the CDR3 is TGTGCCAGCAGCCAAGGTTGGGGGTCCGGGGAGCTGTTTTTT. Amino acids: CASSQGWGSGELFF.

The chain has TRBV7-9 and TRBJ2-5, with a tentative D call TRBD2 (5 bases). The V end was cut by 11 bases, the J end by 4 bases, with 23 bases between. CDR1 and CDR2 (germline): SEHNR, FQNEAQ (reference sequence). This CDR3 contains 15 residues. The CDR3 here is CAGRLGPGKLETQYF. The DNA for the CDR3 is TGTGCCGGACGACTTGGTCCGGGGAAATTAGAGACCCAGTACTTC.

The chain couples TRBV28 to TRBJ2-5, with 8 bases fitting TRBD1. The CDR3 spans 13 residues. Trimming at V came to 6 bases and at J to 5 bases, leaving 5 bases not matched to a gene. Germline V lookup: CDR1 MDHEN, CDR2 SYDVKM. The CDR3 DNA is TGTGCCAGCAGGCCCTGGACAGGGGAGACCCAGTACTTC. Its translation is CASRPWTGETQYF.

The CDR3 sequence: CASSLFGRRTEAFF. Written as DNA, the CDR3 is TGTGCCAGCAGTTTATTCGGCAGGCGCACTGAAGCTTTCTTT. The chain has TRBV27 and TRBJ1-1; D gene unclear. The ends were cut back, 1 base at V and 4 bases at J, with 10 bases in the middle. The germline gives CDR1 MNHEY, CDR2 SMNVEV (reference sequence). The CDR3 contains 14 residues.

The chain couples TRBV5-1 to TRBJ2-3, with TRBD2 matching over 13 bases. CDR3 size: 16 residues. J gave up 5 bases and V 0 bases, and 3 bases lay outside the gene matches. Germline CDR1 is SGHRS and CDR2 is YFSETQ. The CDR3 coding sequence is TGCGCCAGCAGCTTGGCAGGACTAGCGGGGGTAGATACGCAGTATTTT. Translating it yields CASSLAGLAGVDTQYF.